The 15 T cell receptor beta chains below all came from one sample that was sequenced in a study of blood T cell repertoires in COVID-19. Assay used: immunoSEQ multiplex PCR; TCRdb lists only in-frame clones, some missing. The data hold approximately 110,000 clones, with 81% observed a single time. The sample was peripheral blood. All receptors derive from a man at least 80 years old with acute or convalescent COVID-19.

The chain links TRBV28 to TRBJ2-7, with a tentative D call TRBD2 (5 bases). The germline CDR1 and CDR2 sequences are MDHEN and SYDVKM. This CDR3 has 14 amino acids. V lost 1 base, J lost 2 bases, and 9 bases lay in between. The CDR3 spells CASSLSLAPYEQYF. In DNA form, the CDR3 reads TGTGCCAGCAGTTTATCTCTAGCACCCTACGAGCAGTACTTC.

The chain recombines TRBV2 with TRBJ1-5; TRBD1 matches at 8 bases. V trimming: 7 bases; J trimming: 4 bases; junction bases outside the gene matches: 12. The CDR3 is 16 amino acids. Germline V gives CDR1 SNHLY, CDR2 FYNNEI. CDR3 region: CASNFQWTGKNQPQHF. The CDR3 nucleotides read TGTGCCAGCAATTTTCAATGGACAGGGAAAAATCAGCCCCAGCATTTT.

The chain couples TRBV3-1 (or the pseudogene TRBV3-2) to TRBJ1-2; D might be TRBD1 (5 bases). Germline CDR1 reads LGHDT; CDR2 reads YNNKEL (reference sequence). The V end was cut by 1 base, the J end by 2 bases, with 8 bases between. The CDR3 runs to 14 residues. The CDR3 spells CASSQGQGNYGYTF. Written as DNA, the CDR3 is TGTGCCAGCAGCCAAGGCCAGGGAAACTATGGCTACACCTTC.

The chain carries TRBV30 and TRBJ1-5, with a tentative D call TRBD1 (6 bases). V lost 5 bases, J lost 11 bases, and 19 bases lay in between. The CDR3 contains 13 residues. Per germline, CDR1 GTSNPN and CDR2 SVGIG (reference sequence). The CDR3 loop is CAWSLAGGGTQHF. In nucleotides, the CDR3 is TGTGCCTGGTCTCTCGCGGGGGGCGGGACCCAGCATTTT.

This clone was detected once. The CDR3 DNA reads TGTGCCACCAGTGATTTGGGGACAGGGAGGGCCGGGGAGCTGTTTTTT. This codes for CATSDLGTGRAGELFF. This chain uses TRBV24-1 with TRBJ2-2; 9 bases map to TRBD1. The CDR3 spans 16 residues. The germline V gene encodes CDR1 KGHDR and CDR2 SFDVKD. J lost 6 bases, V lost 0 bases, and 4 bases had no gene match.

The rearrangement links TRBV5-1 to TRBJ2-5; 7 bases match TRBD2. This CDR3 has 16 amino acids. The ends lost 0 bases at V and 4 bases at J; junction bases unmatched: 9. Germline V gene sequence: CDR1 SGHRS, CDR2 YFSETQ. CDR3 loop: CASSLGPAGDGETQYF. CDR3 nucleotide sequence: TGCGCCAGCAGCTTGGGCCCCGCGGGAGATGGAGAGACCCAGTACTTC.

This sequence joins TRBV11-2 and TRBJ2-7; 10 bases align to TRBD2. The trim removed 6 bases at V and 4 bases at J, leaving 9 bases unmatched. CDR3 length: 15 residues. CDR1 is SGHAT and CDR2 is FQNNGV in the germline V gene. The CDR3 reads CASRSLAGAGYEQYF. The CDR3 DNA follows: TGTGCCAGCAGGTCTCTAGCGGGAGCTGGGTACGAGCAGTACTTC.

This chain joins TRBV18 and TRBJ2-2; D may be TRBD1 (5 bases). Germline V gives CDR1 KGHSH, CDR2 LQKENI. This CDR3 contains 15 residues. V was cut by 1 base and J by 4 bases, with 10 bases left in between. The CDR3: CASSPQGRATGELFF. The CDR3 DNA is TGTGCCAGCTCACCACAAGGCAGGGCCACCGGGGAGCTGTTTTTT.

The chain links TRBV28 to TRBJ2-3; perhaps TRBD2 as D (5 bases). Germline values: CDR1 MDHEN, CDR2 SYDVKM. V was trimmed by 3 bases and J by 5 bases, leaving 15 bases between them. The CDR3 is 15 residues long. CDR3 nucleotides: TGTGCCAGCAGTTTGGGAGCTCGAGCTGGAGATACGCAGTATTTT. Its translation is CASSLGARAGDTQYF.

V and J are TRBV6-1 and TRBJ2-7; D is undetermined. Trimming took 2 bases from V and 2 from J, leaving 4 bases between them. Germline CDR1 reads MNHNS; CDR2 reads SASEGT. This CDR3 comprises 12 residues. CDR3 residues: CASSEFTYEQYF. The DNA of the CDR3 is TGTGCCAGCAGTGAATTTACCTACGAGCAGTACTTC.

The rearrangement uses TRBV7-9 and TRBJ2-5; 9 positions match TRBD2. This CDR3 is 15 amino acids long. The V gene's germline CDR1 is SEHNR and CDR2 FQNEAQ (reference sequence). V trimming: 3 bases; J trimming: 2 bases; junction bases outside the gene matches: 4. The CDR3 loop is CASSFHTSGQETQYF. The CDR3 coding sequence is TGTGCCAGCAGCTTCCACACTAGCGGGCAAGAGACCCAGTACTTC. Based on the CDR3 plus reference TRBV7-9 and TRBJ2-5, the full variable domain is DTGVSQNPRHKITKRGQNVTFRCDPISEHNRLYWYRQTLGQGPEFLTYFQNEAQLEKSRLLSDRFSAERPKGSFSTLEIQRTEQGDSAMYLCASSFHTSGQETQYFGPGTRLLVL.

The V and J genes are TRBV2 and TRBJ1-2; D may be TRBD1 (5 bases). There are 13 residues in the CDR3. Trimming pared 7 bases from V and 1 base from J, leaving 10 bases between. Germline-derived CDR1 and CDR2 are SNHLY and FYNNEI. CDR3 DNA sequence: TGTGCCAGCAATAGTCAGGGTAACTATGGCTACACCTTC. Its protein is CASNSQGNYGYTF.

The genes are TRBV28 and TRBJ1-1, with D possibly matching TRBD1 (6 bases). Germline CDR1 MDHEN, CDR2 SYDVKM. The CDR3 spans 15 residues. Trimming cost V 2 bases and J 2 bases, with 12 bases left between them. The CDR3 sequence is CASSLGGRVNTEAFF. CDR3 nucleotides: TGTGCCAGCAGTTTAGGGGGCAGGGTTAACACTGAAGCTTTCTTT.

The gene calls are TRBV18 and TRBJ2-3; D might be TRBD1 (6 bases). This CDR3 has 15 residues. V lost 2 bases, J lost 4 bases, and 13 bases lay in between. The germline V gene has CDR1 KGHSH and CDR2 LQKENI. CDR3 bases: TGTGCCAGCTCACCAGGCAGGGGCGCAGCAGATACGCAGTATTTT. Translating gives CASSPGRGAADTQYF.

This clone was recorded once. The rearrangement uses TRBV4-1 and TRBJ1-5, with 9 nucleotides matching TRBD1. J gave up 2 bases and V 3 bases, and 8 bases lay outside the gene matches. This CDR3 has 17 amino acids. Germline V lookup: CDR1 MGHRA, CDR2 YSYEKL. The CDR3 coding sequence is TGCGCCAGCAGCCACCCCCGGACAGGGGTACGCAATCAGCCCCAGCATTTT. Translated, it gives CASSHPRTGVRNQPQHF.